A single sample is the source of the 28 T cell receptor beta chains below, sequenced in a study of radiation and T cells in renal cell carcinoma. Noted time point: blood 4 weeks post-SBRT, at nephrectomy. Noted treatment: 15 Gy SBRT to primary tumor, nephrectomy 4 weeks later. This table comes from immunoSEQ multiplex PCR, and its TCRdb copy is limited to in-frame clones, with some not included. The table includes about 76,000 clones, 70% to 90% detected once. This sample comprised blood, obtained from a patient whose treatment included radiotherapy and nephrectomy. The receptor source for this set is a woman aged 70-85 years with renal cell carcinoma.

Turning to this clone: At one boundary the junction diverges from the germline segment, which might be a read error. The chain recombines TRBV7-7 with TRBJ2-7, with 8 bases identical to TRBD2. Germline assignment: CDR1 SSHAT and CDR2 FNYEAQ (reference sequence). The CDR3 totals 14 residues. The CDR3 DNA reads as TGTGCTAGCAGCCCGGGGGGGCAGCGTTACGAGCAGTACTTC. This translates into CASSPGGQRYEQYF.

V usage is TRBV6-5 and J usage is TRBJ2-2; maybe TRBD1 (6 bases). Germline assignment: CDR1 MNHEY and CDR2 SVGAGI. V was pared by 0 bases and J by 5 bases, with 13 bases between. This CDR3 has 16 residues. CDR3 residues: CASSYSRGGGTGELFF. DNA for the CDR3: TGTGCCAGCAGTTACTCGAGAGGGGGTGGAACCGGGGAGCTGTTTTTT.

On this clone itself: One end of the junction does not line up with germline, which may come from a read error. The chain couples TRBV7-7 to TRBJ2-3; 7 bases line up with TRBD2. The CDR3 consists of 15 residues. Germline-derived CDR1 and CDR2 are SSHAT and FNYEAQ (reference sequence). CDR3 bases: TGTGCTAGCAGCTTAGGGGCTAGCGGTGGAGATACGCAGTATTTT. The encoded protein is CASSLGASGGDTQYF.

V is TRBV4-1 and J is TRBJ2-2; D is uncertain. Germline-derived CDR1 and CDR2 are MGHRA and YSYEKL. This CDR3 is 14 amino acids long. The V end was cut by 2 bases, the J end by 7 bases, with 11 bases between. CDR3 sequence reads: CASSQLELHGELFF. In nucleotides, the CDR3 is TGCGCCAGCAGCCAACTAGAGTTACACGGGGAGCTGTTTTTT.

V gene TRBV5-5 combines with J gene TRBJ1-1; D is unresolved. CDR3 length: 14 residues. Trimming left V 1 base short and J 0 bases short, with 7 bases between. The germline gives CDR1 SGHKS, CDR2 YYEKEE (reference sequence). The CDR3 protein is CASSLLNMNTEAFF. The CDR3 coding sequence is TGTGCCAGCAGCTTGCTGAATATGAACACTGAAGCTTTCTTT. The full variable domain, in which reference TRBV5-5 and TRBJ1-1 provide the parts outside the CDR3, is DAGVTQSPTHLIKTRGQQVTLRCSPISGHKSVSWYQQVLGQGPQFIFQYYEKEERGRGNFPDRFSARQFPNYSSELNVNALLLGDSALYLCASSLLNMNTEAFFGQGTRLTVV.

CDR3 DNA sequence: TGTGCCTGGAGCTCTCCTGGGCGGGGGGACACTGAAGCTTTCTTT. Protein: CAWSSPGRGDTEAFF. J is TRBJ1-1 and V is TRBV30; TRBD1 might be the D (5 bases). The germline V gene has CDR1 GTSNPN and CDR2 SVGIG (reference sequence). Trimming removed 3 bases from V and 3 bases from J, with 17 bases in between. CDR3 length: 15 amino acids.

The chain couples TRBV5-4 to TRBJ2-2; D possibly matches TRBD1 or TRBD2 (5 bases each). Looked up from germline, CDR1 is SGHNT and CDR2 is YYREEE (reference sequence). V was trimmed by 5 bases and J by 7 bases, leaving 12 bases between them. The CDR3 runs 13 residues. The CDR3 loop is CASSRTGLGELFF. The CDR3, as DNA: TGTGCCAGCAGTCGAACAGGACTCGGGGAGCTGTTTTTT.

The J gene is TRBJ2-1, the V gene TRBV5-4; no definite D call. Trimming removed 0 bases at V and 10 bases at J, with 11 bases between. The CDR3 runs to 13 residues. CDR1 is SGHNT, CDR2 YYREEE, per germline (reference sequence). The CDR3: CASSLVAPVEQFF. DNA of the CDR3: TGTGCCAGCAGCTTGGTGGCTCCAGTCGAGCAGTTCTTC.

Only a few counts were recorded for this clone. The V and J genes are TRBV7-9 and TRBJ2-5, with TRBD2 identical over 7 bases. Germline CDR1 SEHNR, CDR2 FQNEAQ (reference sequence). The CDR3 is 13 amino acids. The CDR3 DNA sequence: TGTGCAGGCTCGGGGACTAACCAAGAGACCCAGTACTTC. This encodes CAGSGTNQETQYF.

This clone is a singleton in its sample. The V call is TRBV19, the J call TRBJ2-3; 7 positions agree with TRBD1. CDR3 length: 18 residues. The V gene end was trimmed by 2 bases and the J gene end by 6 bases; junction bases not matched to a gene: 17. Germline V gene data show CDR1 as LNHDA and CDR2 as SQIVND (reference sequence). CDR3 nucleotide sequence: TGTGCCAGTAGTATACCAATTTCCGGGACAGCGAAAGGGGATACGCAGTATTTT. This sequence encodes CASSIPISGTAKGDTQYF.

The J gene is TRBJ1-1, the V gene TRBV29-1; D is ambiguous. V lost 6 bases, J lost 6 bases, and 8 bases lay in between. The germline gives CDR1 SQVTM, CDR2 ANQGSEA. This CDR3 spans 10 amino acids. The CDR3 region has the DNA TGCAGCGTGCGGACGGCTGAAGCTTTCTTT. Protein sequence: CSVRTAEAFF.

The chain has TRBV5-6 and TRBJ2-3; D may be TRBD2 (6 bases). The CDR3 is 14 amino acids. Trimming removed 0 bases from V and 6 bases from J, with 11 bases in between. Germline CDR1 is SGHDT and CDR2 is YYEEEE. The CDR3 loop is CASSLASGGDTQYF. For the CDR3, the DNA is TGTGCCAGCAGCTTGGCCAGCGGAGGGGATACGCAGTATTTT.

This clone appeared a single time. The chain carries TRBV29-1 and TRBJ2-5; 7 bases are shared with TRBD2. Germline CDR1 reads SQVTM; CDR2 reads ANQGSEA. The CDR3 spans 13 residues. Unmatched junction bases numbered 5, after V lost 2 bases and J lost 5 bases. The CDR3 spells CSVEQVRGETQYF. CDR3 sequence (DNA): TGCAGCGTTGAACAGGTGCGGGGGGAGACCCAGTACTTC.

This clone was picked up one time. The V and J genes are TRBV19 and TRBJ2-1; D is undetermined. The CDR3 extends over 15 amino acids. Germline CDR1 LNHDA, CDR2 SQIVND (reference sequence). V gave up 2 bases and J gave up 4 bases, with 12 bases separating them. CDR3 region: CASSISKLAYNEQFF. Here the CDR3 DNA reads TGTGCCAGTAGTATAAGTAAGTTAGCATACAATGAGCAGTTCTTC.

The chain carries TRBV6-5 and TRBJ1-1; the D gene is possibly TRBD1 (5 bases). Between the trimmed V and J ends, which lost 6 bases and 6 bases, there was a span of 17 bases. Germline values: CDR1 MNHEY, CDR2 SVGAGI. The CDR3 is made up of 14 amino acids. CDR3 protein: CASSSRVFYAEAFF. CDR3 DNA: TGTGCCAGCAGCAGCAGGGTTTTTTACGCTGAAGCTTTCTTT.

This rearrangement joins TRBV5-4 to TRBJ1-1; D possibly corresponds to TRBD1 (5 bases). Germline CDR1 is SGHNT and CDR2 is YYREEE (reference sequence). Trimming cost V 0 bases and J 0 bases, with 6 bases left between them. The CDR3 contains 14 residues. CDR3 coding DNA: TGTGCCAGCAGCTTGGCCAGGGTGAACACTGAAGCTTTCTTT. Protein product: CASSLARVNTEAFF.

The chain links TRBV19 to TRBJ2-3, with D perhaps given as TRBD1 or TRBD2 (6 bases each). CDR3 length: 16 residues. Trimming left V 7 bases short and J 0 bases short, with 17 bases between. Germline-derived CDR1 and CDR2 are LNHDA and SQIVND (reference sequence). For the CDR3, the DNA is TGTGCCAGTACCTTTAAGGGGGGCCTTAGCACAGATACGCAGTATTTT. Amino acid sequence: CASTFKGGLSTDTQYF.

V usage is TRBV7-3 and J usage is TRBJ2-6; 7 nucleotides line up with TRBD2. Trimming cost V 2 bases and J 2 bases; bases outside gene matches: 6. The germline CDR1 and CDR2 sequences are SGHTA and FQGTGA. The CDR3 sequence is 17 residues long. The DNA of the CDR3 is TGTGCCAGCAGCTTAGATCGGGCGGGAGCTGGGGCCAACGTCCTGACTTTC. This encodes CASSLDRAGAGANVLTF.

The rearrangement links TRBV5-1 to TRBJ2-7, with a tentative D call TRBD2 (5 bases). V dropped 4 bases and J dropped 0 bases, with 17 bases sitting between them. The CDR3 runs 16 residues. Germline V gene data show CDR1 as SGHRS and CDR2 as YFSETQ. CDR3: CASSPEVSTSSYEQYF. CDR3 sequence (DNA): TGCGCCAGCAGCCCGGAGGTTTCCACCAGCTCCTACGAGCAGTACTTC. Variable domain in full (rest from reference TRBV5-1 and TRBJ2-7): KAGVTQTPRYLIKTRGQQVTLSCSPISGHRSVSWYQQTPGQGLQFLFEYFSETQRNKGNFPGRFSGRQFSNSRSEMNVSTLELGDSALYLCASSPEVSTSSYEQYFGPGTRLTVT.

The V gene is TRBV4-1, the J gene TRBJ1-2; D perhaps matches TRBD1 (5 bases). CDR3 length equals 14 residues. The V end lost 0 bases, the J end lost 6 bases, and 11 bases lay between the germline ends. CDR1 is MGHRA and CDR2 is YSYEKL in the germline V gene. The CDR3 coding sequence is TGCGCCAGCAGCCAAGATTCAGGGCTCAATGGCTACACCTTC. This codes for CASSQDSGLNGYTF.

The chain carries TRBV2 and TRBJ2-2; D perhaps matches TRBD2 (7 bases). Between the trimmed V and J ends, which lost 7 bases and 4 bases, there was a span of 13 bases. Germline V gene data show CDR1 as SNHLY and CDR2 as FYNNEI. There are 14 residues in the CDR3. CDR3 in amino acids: CASTIGGATGELFF. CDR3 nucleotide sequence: TGTGCCAGCACCATAGGGGGGGCCACCGGGGAGCTGTTTTTT.

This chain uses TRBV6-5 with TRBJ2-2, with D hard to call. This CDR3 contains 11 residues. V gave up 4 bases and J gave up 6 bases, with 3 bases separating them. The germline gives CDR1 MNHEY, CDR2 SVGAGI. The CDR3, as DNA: TGTGCCAGCAGTTCACCCGGGGAGCTGTTTTTT. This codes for CASSSPGELFF.

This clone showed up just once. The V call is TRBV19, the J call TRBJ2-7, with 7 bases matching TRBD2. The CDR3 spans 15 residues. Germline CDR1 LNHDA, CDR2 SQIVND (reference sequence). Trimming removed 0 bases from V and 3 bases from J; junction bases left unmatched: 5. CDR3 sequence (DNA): TGTGCCAGTAGTATAGATGGGGGAGGGAACTACGAGCAGTACTTC. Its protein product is CASSIDGGGNYEQYF.

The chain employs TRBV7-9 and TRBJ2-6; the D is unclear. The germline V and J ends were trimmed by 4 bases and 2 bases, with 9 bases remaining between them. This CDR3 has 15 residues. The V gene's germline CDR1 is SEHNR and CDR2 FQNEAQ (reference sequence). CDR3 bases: TGTGCCAGCAGCTCCTTCCCCACTGGGGCCAACGTCCTGACTTTC. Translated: CASSSFPTGANVLTF.

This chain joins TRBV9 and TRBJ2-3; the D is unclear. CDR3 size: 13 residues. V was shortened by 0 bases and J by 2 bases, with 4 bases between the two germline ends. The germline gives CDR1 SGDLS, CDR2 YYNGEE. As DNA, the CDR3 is TGTGCCAGCAGCGTAGTATACACAGATACGCAGTATTTT. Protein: CASSVVYTDTQYF. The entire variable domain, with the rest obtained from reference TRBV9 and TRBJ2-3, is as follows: DSGVTQTPKHLITATGQRVTLRCSPRSGDLSVYWYQQSLDQGLQFLIQYYNGEERAKGNILERFSAQQFPDLHSELNLSSLELGDSALYFCASSVVYTDTQYFGPGTRLTVL.

The CDR3 reads CASRGQSSYNEQFF. In DNA, the CDR3 is TGCGCCAGCAGAGGGCAGAGCTCCTACAATGAGCAGTTCTTC. The chain couples TRBV4-1 to TRBJ2-1, with D hard to call. Trimming left V 6 bases short and J 0 bases short, with 9 bases between. The CDR3 is 14 residues long. The germline gives CDR1 MGHRA, CDR2 YSYEKL.

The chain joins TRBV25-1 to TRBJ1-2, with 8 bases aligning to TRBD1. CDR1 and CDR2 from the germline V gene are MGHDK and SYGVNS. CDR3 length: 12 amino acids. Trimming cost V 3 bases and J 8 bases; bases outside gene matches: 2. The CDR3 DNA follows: TGTGCCAGCAGTGAGGACAGGGTGGGCTACACCTTC. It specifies CASSEDRVGYTF.

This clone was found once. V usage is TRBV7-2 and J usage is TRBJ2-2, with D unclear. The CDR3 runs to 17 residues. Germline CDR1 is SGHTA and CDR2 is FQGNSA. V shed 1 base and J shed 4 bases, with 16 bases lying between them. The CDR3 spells CASSLGGLVGRTGELFF. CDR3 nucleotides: TGTGCCAGCAGCTTAGGGGGATTGGTAGGACGCACCGGGGAGCTGTTTTTT.